The rows below give T cell receptor beta chains drawn from one sample of a study of blood T cell repertoires in COVID-19. Here immunoSEQ multiplex PCR was the method, and the copy in TCRdb shows in-frame clones only, minus some. The repertoire holds 310,000 or so clones, 87% seen once, with just over 9.5% in the top ten. Sequenced: peripheral blood. The receptors here all came from a man aged 25-40 years with COVID-19, enrolled during active disease. Each CDR3 is given with its conserved first and last residue. A D gene is named only where the DNA matches it firmly. Some rows have no size entry. The others give once, few or many, or a class for an expanded clone.

DNA: TGTGCCAGCAGCTTAGTGCCGGGACTAGCAGGGGGAAGCACAGATACGCAGTATTTT; CDR3: CASSLVPGLAGGSTDTQYF; size: -; D: TRBD2; V: TRBV7-9; J: TRBJ2-3
DNA: TGTGCCAGTAGTACCCCTTCACAGGGGACATATGGCTACACCTTC; CDR3: CASSTPSQGTYGYTF; size: -; D: TRBD1; V: TRBV19; J: TRBJ1-2
DNA: TGTGCCAGCAGCTCCGGGTCCCTAGTTTATGGCTACACCTTC; CDR3: CASSSGSLVYGYTF; size: -; D: -; V: TRBV7-2; J: TRBJ1-2
DNA: TGTGCCAGCAGGGACAGGGGACAGCCCCAGCATTTT; CDR3: CASRDRGQPQHF; size: -; D: TRBD1; V: TRBV2; J: TRBJ1-5
DNA: TGTGCCACCTTACCCCGGACTAGCGGGGACCAAGAGACCCAGTACTTC; CDR3: CATLPRTSGDQETQYF; size: -; D: TRBD2; V: TRBV24-1; J: TRBJ2-5
DNA: TGTGCCAGCAGTGATATCCTAGCGGGGACCGGGGAGCTGTTTTTT; CDR3: CASSDILAGTGELFF; size: -; D: TRBD2; V: TRBV2; J: TRBJ2-2
DNA: TGCGCCAGCAGCCAAGATCGAGTGCGGGACAGGTCGGTCTGGGTTTCTGGCTACACCTTC; CDR3: CASSQDRVRDRSVWVSGYTF; size: -; D: TRBD1; V: TRBV4-3; J: TRBJ1-2
DNA: TGTGCCAGCAGTGTTCAAGGTAGCGGTATTAGCGATGAGCAGTTCTTC; CDR3: CASSVQGSGISDEQFF; size: few; D: -; V: TRBV6-4; J: TRBJ2-1
DNA: TGTGCCAGTAGTTCCGGACAGGGGAAAGGAAACACCATATATTTT; CDR3: CASSSGQGKGNTIYF; size: -; D: TRBD1; V: TRBV19; J: TRBJ1-3
DNA: TGTGCCAGGAGTACAGGGAACTATGGCTACACCTTC; CDR3: CARSTGNYGYTF; size: -; D: -; V: TRBV6-5; J: TRBJ1-2